One and the same sample provided the 31 T cell receptor beta chains below, sequenced in a study of technical replicates of blood from a few donors. TCRdb's table, derived via immunoSEQ multiplex PCR, lists solely in-frame clones and lacks some. The sample has about 100,000 clones; 95% are singletons. Sequenced input: T cells isolated from PBMCs. The receptors shown here come from a human donor in good health.

The V call is TRBV5-1, the J call TRBJ1-5; no reliable D call. From germline, CDR1 is SGHRS and CDR2 YFSETQ. V was trimmed by 4 bases and J by 4 bases, leaving 9 bases between them. The CDR3 sequence is 13 residues long. The CDR3 is CASSPTVNQPQHF. As DNA, the CDR3 is TGCGCCAGCAGCCCCACAGTAAATCAGCCCCAGCATTTT.

The rearrangement uses TRBV9 and TRBJ2-5; 10 bases line up with TRBD2. Germline CDR1 reads SGDLS; CDR2 reads YYNGEE. The CDR3 runs to 16 residues. The V and J ends lost 4 bases and 0 bases, in that order; junction bases with no gene match: 6. The CDR3 nucleotides read TGTGCCAGCAGCACCCTAGCGGGGGCGTACCAAGAGACCCAGTACTTC. It codes for CASSTLAGAYQETQYF.

The V call is TRBV9, the J call TRBJ2-2; possibly TRBD1 for D (6 bases). V dropped 4 bases and J dropped 7 bases, with 17 bases sitting between them. Germline V gene sequence: CDR1 SGDLS, CDR2 YYNGEE. CDR3 length: 15 amino acids. This CDR3 is CASSPGTSRGGELFF. The CDR3 coding sequence is TGTGCCAGCAGCCCAGGGACCTCCAGGGGCGGGGAGCTGTTTTTT.

The chain couples TRBV4-2 to TRBJ2-1, with 11 bases lining up with TRBD2. The CDR3 covers 16 residues. Losses at the gene ends were 4 bases for V and 4 bases for J; bases not matched to a gene: 6. CDR1 is LGHNA, CDR2 YNFKEQ, per germline. The CDR3 bases are TGTGCCAGCAGCCCGGCCACTAGCGGGGGTTACAATGAGCAGTTCTTC. This sequence encodes CASSPATSGGYNEQFF.

The V and J genes are TRBV5-4 and TRBJ1-2; possibly TRBD1 for D (6 bases). The CDR3 has 13 amino acids. The V gene lost 5 bases and the J gene lost 3 bases, with 11 bases spanning the gap. Germline CDR1 SGHNT, CDR2 YYREEE (reference sequence). The CDR3 DNA follows: TGTGCCAGCAGACCCGGGACATACTATGGCTACACCTTC. Translating gives CASRPGTYYGYTF.

The gene calls are TRBV5-1 and TRBJ2-2, with 9 bases that match TRBD2. The V and J ends lost 3 bases and 2 bases, in that order; junction bases with no gene match: 5. Germline CDR1 reads SGHRS; CDR2 reads YFSETQ. The CDR3 extends over 16 amino acids. The CDR3 coding sequence is TGCGCCAGCAGCTCTTCTAGCGGGGCCAACACCGGGGAGCTGTTTTTT. This gives the protein CASSSSSGANTGELFF.

The CDR3 loop is CASSFPGGNVDEAFF. The CDR3, as DNA: TGTGCCAGCAGCTTCCCCGGGGGTAATGTCGATGAAGCTTTCTTT. This rearrangement joins TRBV7-9 to TRBJ1-1; weak D call: TRBD1 (5 bases). CDR3 length: 15 amino acids. Trimming removed 3 bases from V and 7 bases from J, with 18 bases in between. The germline gives CDR1 SEHNR, CDR2 FQNEAQ (reference sequence).

In this sample, this clone turned up once. The gene calls are TRBV11-3 and TRBJ2-7; 10 positions agree with TRBD1. The CDR3 loop spans 16 amino acids. Germline CDR1 is SGHNT and CDR2 is YENEEA. V lost 3 bases, J lost 5 bases, and 10 bases stayed unmatched. CDR3 nucleotide sequence: TGTGCCAGCAGCTTGGGACAGGGGAGGTACCCAGACGAGCAGTACTTC. It translates to CASSLGQGRYPDEQYF.

The rearrangement uses TRBV7-9 and TRBJ2-7; 7 positions match TRBD2. The CDR3 sequence is 16 residues long. Germline V lookup: CDR1 SEHNR, CDR2 FQNEAQ (reference sequence). V shed 3 bases and J 0 bases; nucleotides not matched to a gene: 8. The CDR3 DNA reads TGTGCCAGCAGCTTCTTTAACGGGAGGATCTCCTACGAGCAGTACTTC. Amino acid sequence: CASSFFNGRISYEQYF.

The chain has TRBV5-4 and TRBJ2-7; 9 bases fit TRBD2. The V and J ends lost 1 base and 2 bases, in that order; junction bases with no gene match: 10. Germline CDR1 reads SGHNT; CDR2 reads YYREEE (reference sequence). The CDR3 extends over 17 amino acids. CDR3 bases: TGTGCCAGCAGCTTGTATGCGGCGGCTAGCGGGACCTACGAGCAGTACTTC. It specifies CASSLYAAASGTYEQYF.

The rearrangement links TRBV7-3 to TRBJ2-3; the match to TRBD2 covers 11 bases. Germline CDR1 reads SGHTA; CDR2 reads FQGTGA. V lost 0 bases to trimming and J lost 11 bases; unmatched junction nucleotides: 10. The CDR3 has 16 amino acids. The DNA of the CDR3 is TGTGCCAGCAGCTTAACGCCGCGTGGGACTAGCGGCATGCAGTATTTT. Protein product: CASSLTPRGTSGMQYF.

The rearrangement links TRBV4-1 to TRBJ2-2; 7 nucleotides line up with TRBD2. CDR3 size: 15 residues. Germline CDR1 and CDR2: MGHRA and YSYEKL. The trim removed 1 base at V and 3 bases at J, leaving 2 bases unmatched. CDR3 coding DNA: TGCGCCAGCAGCCAAGCAGGGAGGGACACCGGGGAGCTGTTTTTT. Translating gives CASSQAGRDTGELFF.

The chain combines TRBV7-6 with TRBJ2-7, with D perhaps matching TRBD1 (5 bases). Trimming shortened V by 2 bases and J by 4 bases, and 15 bases separated the two germline ends. The CDR3 consists of 15 residues. CDR1 and CDR2 (germline): SGHVS, FNYEAQ. The CDR3 bases are TGTGCCAGCAGCTTATATCGGACAAGTAAGTACGAGCAGTACTTC. This translates into CASSLYRTSKYEQYF.

The chain carries TRBV6-1 and TRBJ2-7; the match to TRBD1 covers 9 bases. CDR3 length: 16 residues. V lost 2 bases to trimming and J lost 7 bases; unmatched junction nucleotides: 12. Looked up from germline, CDR1 is MNHNS and CDR2 is SASEGT. CDR3 coding DNA: TGTGCCAGCAGTGAAATGTCAGCCGGGACAGGGAGGGAGCAGTACTTC. Amino acid sequence: CASSEMSAGTGREQYF.

The J gene is TRBJ2-3, the V gene TRBV27; D not resolved. The germline gives CDR1 MNHEY, CDR2 SMNVEV (reference sequence). This CDR3 has 14 amino acids. The V and J ends lost 3 bases and 1 base respectively, with 8 bases between them. In DNA form, the CDR3 reads TGTGCCAGCAGTTTTTACCGCGGCACAGATACGCAGTATTTT. Translating it yields CASSFYRGTDTQYF.

The V and J genes are TRBV5-5 and TRBJ2-4, with TRBD2 identical over 8 bases. This CDR3 is built from 14 residues. CDR1 is SGHKS and CDR2 is YYEKEE in the germline V gene (reference sequence). The V and J ends lost 1 base and 8 bases, in that order; junction bases with no gene match: 5. The CDR3 here is CASSLSGGRDIQYF. Written as DNA, the CDR3 is TGTGCCAGCAGCTTGTCGGGGGGGCGGGACATTCAGTACTTC.

This chain uses TRBV5-4 with TRBJ2-2; 9 bases fit TRBD2. Germline CDR1 is SGHNT and CDR2 is YYREEE (reference sequence). Trimming cost V 6 bases and J 4 bases; bases outside gene matches: 7. The CDR3 runs 15 residues. CDR3 nucleotide sequence: TGTGCCAGCACCAACGAGCGGGGGGTCACCGGGGAGCTGTTTTTT. It codes for CASTNERGVTGELFF. The variable domain in full, with the rest retrieved from reference TRBV5-4 and TRBJ2-2, is ETGVTQSPTHLIKTRGQQVTLRCSSQSGHNTVSWYQQALGQGPQFIFQYYREEENGRGNFPPRFSGLQFPNYSSELNVNALELDDSALYLCASTNERGVTGELFFGEGSRLTVL.

The V call is TRBV11-2, the J call TRBJ1-1; D gene uncertain. This CDR3 spans 15 amino acids. Trimming removed 1 base from V and 5 bases from J, with 14 bases in between. Germline CDR1 and CDR2: SGHAT and FQNNGV. The CDR3 nucleotides read TGTGCCAGCAGCTTAGTTCGGCGGGGTTGGACTGAAGCTTTCTTT. This codes for CASSLVRRGWTEAFF.

For this clone: The junction shows a germline mismatch at one end, possibly a read error. The gene calls are TRBV9 and TRBJ2-2, with 9 bases that match TRBD1. The CDR3 is made up of 17 amino acids. Germline V gene sequence: CDR1 SGDLS, CDR2 YYNGEE. CDR3 residues: CANSPQGGTGLTGELFF. CDR3 bases: TGTGCCAACAGCCCCCAGGGGGGGACAGGGCTCACCGGGGAGCTGTTTTTT.

V usage is TRBV13 and J usage is TRBJ1-2; 8 bases are shared with TRBD1. Trimming removed 2 bases from V and 6 bases from J; junction bases left unmatched: 2. Germline V CDR1 and CDR2: PRHDT, FYEKMQ (reference sequence). This CDR3 has 13 residues. This chain's CDR3 is CASSLQGAHGYTF. The CDR3 coding sequence is TGTGCCAGCAGCTTACAGGGGGCCCATGGCTACACCTTC.

This clone was counted once. The chain carries TRBV15 and TRBJ2-3, with 10 bases identical to TRBD2. This CDR3 region has 17 residues. The germline V gene encodes CDR1 LNHNV and CDR2 YYDKDF (reference sequence). The V segment lost 1 base and the J segment 11 bases; nucleotides outside the gene matches: 15. Here the CDR3 reads CATSRGLPTSGESMQYF. The DNA for the CDR3 is TGTGCCACCAGCAGAGGCCTTCCTACTAGCGGGGAGAGTATGCAGTATTTT.

The chain has TRBV10-1 and TRBJ1-1, with 7 bases lining up with TRBD1. Germline loops: CDR1 WNHNN, CDR2 SYGVQD (reference sequence). With 2 bases clipped from V and 7 bases from J, the junction kept 4 bases outside the gene matches. This CDR3 spans 13 amino acids. CDR3 sequence reads: CASSEGRGSEAFF. As DNA, the CDR3 is TGCGCCAGCAGTGAGGGCAGGGGGAGTGAAGCTTTCTTT.

This clone has only a few counts. This sequence joins TRBV11-2 and TRBJ2-3; D might be TRBD2 (6 bases). The CDR3 is 16 residues long. Trimming cost V 4 bases and J 5 bases, with 19 bases left between them. Germline CDR1 is SGHAT and CDR2 is FQNNGV. Written as DNA, the CDR3 is TGTGCCAGCAGCTCCCGGAGTGGAGGGTTCATAGATACGCAGTATTTT. As protein: CASSSRSGGFIDTQYF. The full variable domain, its missing parts supplied by reference TRBV11-2 and TRBJ2-3, is EAGVAQSPRYKIIEKRQSVAFWCNPISGHATLYWYQQILGQGPKLLIQFQNNGVVDDSQLPKDRFSAERLKGVDSTLKIQPAKLEDSAVYLCASSSRSGGFIDTQYFGPGTRLTVL.

The chain employs TRBV13 and TRBJ1-3; tentative D call: TRBD1 (5 bases). The CDR3 has 16 amino acids. Germline V gene data show CDR1 as PRHDT and CDR2 as FYEKMQ (reference sequence). The ends were cut back, 2 bases at V and 4 bases at J, with 15 bases in the middle. The CDR3: CASSLRRGETGNTIYF. The CDR3 DNA sequence: TGTGCCAGCAGCTTACGACGGGGGGAAACCGGAAACACCATATATTTT.

V usage is TRBV19 and J usage is TRBJ1-5, with 10 nucleotides matching TRBD1. Per germline, CDR1 LNHDA and CDR2 SQIVND (reference sequence). This CDR3 is 17 amino acids long. V shed 3 bases and J 3 bases; nucleotides not matched to a gene: 8. CDR3 DNA: TGTGCCAGTAGTATTCGGAGAGGGACAGGGGACAATCAGCCCCAGCATTTT. It encodes CASSIRRGTGDNQPQHF.

This chain's CDR3 is CASSAIYIAGGPKTYNEQFF. The CDR3 DNA sequence: TGTGCCAGCAGCGCAATTTATATAGCGGGAGGGCCTAAGACCTACAATGAGCAGTTCTTC. The chain carries TRBV27 and TRBJ2-1, with 11 bases identical to TRBD2. The length of the CDR3 is 20 residues. V lost 6 bases to trimming and J lost 2 bases; unmatched junction nucleotides: 18. The V gene's germline CDR1 is MNHEY and CDR2 SMNVEV (reference sequence).

This rearrangement joins TRBV15 to TRBJ2-1; 8 nucleotides agree with TRBD1. This CDR3 contains 15 residues. Germline V CDR1 and CDR2: LNHNV, YYDKDF (reference sequence). The V gene end was trimmed by 1 base and the J gene end by 3 bases; junction bases not matched to a gene: 2. In DNA form, the CDR3 reads TGTGCCACCAGCAGAGGACAGGGGCACTACAATGAGCAGTTCTTC. Protein: CATSRGQGHYNEQFF. Using reference TRBV15 and TRBJ2-1 for the parts outside the CDR3, the full variable domain is DAMVIQNPRYQVTQFGKPVTLSCSQTLNHNVMYWYQQKSSQAPKLLFHYYDKDFNNEADTPDNFQSRRPNTSFCFLDIRSPGLGDTAMYLCATSRGQGHYNEQFFGPGTRLTVL.

The genes are TRBV9 and TRBJ2-3, with TRBD1 matching over 8 bases. The germline V gene has CDR1 SGDLS and CDR2 YYNGEE. This CDR3 is built from 15 residues. After removal of 0 bases from V and 4 bases from J, the junction contained 4 bases not matched to a gene. CDR3 sequence: CASSVAQGGPDTQYF. The CDR3 DNA is TGTGCCAGCAGCGTAGCACAGGGGGGCCCAGATACGCAGTATTTT. Filled out from reference TRBV9 and TRBJ2-3, the complete variable domain reads DSGVTQTPKHLITATGQRVTLRCSPRSGDLSVYWYQQSLDQGLQFLIQYYNGEERAKGNILERFSAQQFPDLHSELNLSSLELGDSALYFCASSVAQGGPDTQYFGPGTRLTVL.

The rearrangement uses TRBV5-4 and TRBJ2-7; D is ambiguous. There are 12 residues in the CDR3. CDR1 and CDR2 (germline): SGHNT, YYREEE (reference sequence). V gave up 5 bases and J gave up 6 bases, with 12 bases separating them. Written as DNA, the CDR3 is TGTGCCAGCAGGGATAACGGCGGCGAGCAGTACTTC. It is translated as CASRDNGGEQYF.

This chain links TRBV5-4 with TRBJ2-1, with D unresolved. Germline CDR1 and CDR2: SGHNT and YYREEE (reference sequence). V lost 3 bases and J 0 bases, leaving 10 bases between the germline ends. This CDR3 has 15 residues. In DNA form, the CDR3 reads TGTGCCAGCAGCTACGGTTTGAGCTCCTACAATGAGCAGTTCTTC. Amino acids: CASSYGLSSYNEQFF.

The chain has TRBV2 and TRBJ1-1; 7 bases align to TRBD1. Losses at the gene ends were 8 bases for V and 0 bases for J; bases not matched to a gene: 3. Germline V gives CDR1 SNHLY, CDR2 FYNNEI. The CDR3 length is 13 residues. CDR3: CASDREMNTEAFF. CDR3 DNA: TGTGCCAGCGACAGGGAAATGAACACTGAAGCTTTCTTT.